Listed below are T cell receptor beta chains from one sample, sequenced in a study of T cell responses to AZD1222 COVID-19 vaccine. Generated by immunoSEQ multiplex PCR, the TCRdb table keeps only in-frame clones and is missing some. This sample has about 200,000 clones, with about 92% found just once. Sequencing used peripheral blood, obtained on day 0 of MenACWY control vaccination. All receptors derive from an adult in good health. CDR3s include the opening cysteine and the closing phenylalanine or tryptophan. D genes are given only for firm matches. Clone size is given for some rows only: seen once, a few or many times, or a class if the clone is expanded.

CDR3 DNA,CDR3 protein,J gene,D gene,V gene,clone size
TGTGCCAGTACGACAGGGGGCGCAAGCTATGGCTACACCTTC,CASTTGGASYGYTF,TRBJ1-2,TRBD1,TRBV19,.
TGTGCCAGCAGTAGCGGGGGAGGGGCCTACGAGCAGTACTTC,CASSSGGGAYEQYF,TRBJ2-7,TRBD2,TRBV28,.
TGCGCCAGCAAGGAAGCAGACCCGAACACCGGGGAGCTGTTTTTT,CASKEADPNTGELFF,TRBJ2-2,.,TRBV5-1,.
TGCAGCGTCGCATTAAACCAGGGGGCCGGGGAGCTGTTTTTT,CSVALNQGAGELFF,TRBJ2-2,TRBD1,TRBV29-1,.
TGTGCCAGCAGCTTAGTGGACGGATCTGGAAACACCATATATTTT,CASSLVDGSGNTIYF,TRBJ1-3,.,TRBV7-2,.
TGTGCCAGCAGCTTAGCGAGGGGACAGGTCGAAGATTACACCTTC,CASSLARGQVEDYTF,TRBJ1-2,TRBD1,TRBV7-2,.
TGTGCCAGCAGCCAAGGAGGGGACCGGAGCACTGAAGCTTTCTTT,CASSQGGDRSTEAFF,TRBJ1-1,.,TRBV3-1/TRBV3-2,.
TGCGCCAGCAGCTTCATAGCGGGGGGTAATGAGCAGTTCTTC,CASSFIAGGNEQFF,TRBJ2-1,TRBD2,TRBV5-1,.
TGTGCCAGCAGCCCTCGGGTGGCGGGGCAAGAGACCCAGTACTTC,CASSPRVAGQETQYF,TRBJ2-5,.,TRBV3-1/TRBV3-2,.
TGTGCCAGCAGCCATCACAACGAGCAGTACTTC,CASSHHNEQYF,TRBJ2-7,.,TRBV11-2,.
TGTGCCAGCAGCAGAGACAGAGAAGCTTTCTTT,CASSRDREAFF,TRBJ1-1,.,TRBV6-5,.
TGTGCCAGCAGTATCGGGACAGGGAACTATGGCTACACCTTC,CASSIGTGNYGYTF,TRBJ1-2,TRBD1,TRBV6-6,.
TGCGCCAGCAGCGCACCCGGCAGGGGGCGGGGGAACACTGAAGCTTTCTTT,CASSAPGRGRGNTEAFF,TRBJ1-1,TRBD1,TRBV4-3,.
TGTGCCAGCGGATCTATGAACAATGAGCAGTTCTTC,CASGSMNNEQFF,TRBJ2-1,.,TRBV7-9,.
TGTGCCAGCAGTCCCCCCTTGGGGTACACTGAAGCTTTCTTT,CASSPPLGYTEAFF,TRBJ1-1,.,TRBV6-6,.
TGTGCCTGGAGTACACAGCTTAATCAGCCCCAGCATTTT,CAWSTQLNQPQHF,TRBJ1-5,.,TRBV30,.
TGCGCCAGCAGCCCCCCGTCGAGGAACGAGCAGTACTTC,CASSPPSRNEQYF,TRBJ2-7,.,TRBV5-1,.
TGCAGTGCTAGGCCGCAATACGAGCAGTACTTC,CSARPQYEQYF,TRBJ2-7,.,TRBV20-1,.
TGTGCCAGCAGCCCTGGGGCTATCCGCGGCTACACCTTC,CASSPGAIRGYTF,TRBJ1-2,.,TRBV3-1/TRBV3-2,.
TGCGCCAGCCGACAAACAGGGTTTAGCAATCAGCCCCAGCATTTT,CASRQTGFSNQPQHF,TRBJ1-5,.,TRBV10-2,.
TGTGCCACCAGTGATTCGACAGGGCCCTACGAGCAGTACTTC,CATSDSTGPYEQYF,TRBJ2-7,TRBD1,TRBV24-1,few
TGTGCCAGCAGCGGGACAGGGCTAGGAAATCAGCCCCAGCATTTT,CASSGTGLGNQPQHF,TRBJ1-5,TRBD1,TRBV6-5,.
TGTGCCAGATTCAGGGGACACCATCCGAACAATGAGCAGTTCTTC,CARFRGHHPNNEQFF,TRBJ2-1,.,TRBV2,.
TGTGCCTGGGCCGGGACAGCGAACACTGAAGCTTTCTTT,CAWAGTANTEAFF,TRBJ1-1,TRBD1,TRBV30,once
TGTGCCAGCAGTTCAGGAAACGAGCAGTTCTTC,CASSSGNEQFF,TRBJ2-1,.,TRBV6-5,.